This T cell receptor (beta chain) was sequenced in a study of cytomegalovirus exposure and HLA in healthy donors (dated by TCRdb to 2017 to 2019). Study-wide context: In an earlier analysis of roughly 500 of the donors, under 300 Gb of sequence data and approximately 100 million unique TCR beta sequences from roughly 200 million T cells were reported. Across some 400 genotyped donors of the cohort, an average of approximately 240,000 unique TCR beta nucleotide sequences per donor were sequenced, and about a sixth of those sequences were non-productive. The T cell repertoires of 550 to 850 subjects were profiled by immunosequencing and related to cytomegalovirus serostatus. The number of typed donors differed by locus: about 620-640 for A, B, C, DRB1 and DQB1; 500 to 550 for DQA1; approximately 600 for DPA1; and some 430 for DPB1. Of the roughly 400 genotyped donors, 75% to 85% were placed in the genetic ancestry cluster associated with self-reported Caucasian donors. The aim of the study was to test whether cataloging public T cell receptors could identify signatures of past pathogen exposure. A later genetic analysis took genome-wide SNP genotypes for about 55% of the 666 donors and used that subset as a discovery cohort. Roughly 5 DR-DQ haplotypes were handled as single units for association and clustering because linkage in the cohort was strong. Donor age, sex, ethnicity and CMV serostatus were collected together with the repertoire data. All discovery cohort repertoires had been generated on a single sequencing platform. In the later analysis, no new phenotypic data were used to find candidate immune exposures; instead, reliance was placed on TCR beta sequences and their occurrence across donors. An earlier analysis of 587 of the donors used high-throughput TCR beta sequencing to judge whether each TCR beta V gene segment behaved as functional or pseudogenic. Along with the approximately 600-subject first cohort, a separate validation cohort of more than 90 different subjects was used. In a later analysis, previously published TCR beta repertoires from hundreds of donors were re-analyzed and high-resolution HLA genotyping was added so that TCR occurrence patterns could be studied. To predict cytomegalovirus infection status, the study brought together high-throughput TCR immunosequencing, statistical association of individual TCRs with disease status, and machine learning. Both class I and class II loci were covered by HLA typing, at four-digit resolution. An early release covering about 600 HLA-typed donors comprised around 300 gigabases of sequencing data and tens of millions of unique TCR sequences.

On this clone itself: This clone's antigen is unknown. Within one base of it there is no much larger clone, and no base qualities were kept.

Libraries were constructed by the immunoSEQ multiplex PCR assay. The multiplex PCR relied on a mix of 60 forward primers for TCR Vbeta segments and 13 reverse primers for TCR Jbeta segments. The CDR3 region of rearranged TCR beta genes was amplified from genomic DNA by a multiplex PCR assay. Amplified TCR beta libraries were sequenced as 87-base-pair reads on the Illumina HiSeq System. Per the source publication's procedure: In a later analysis, 80 million or so unique TCR beta chains were counted across the roughly 670 repertoires, and roughly 11 million of these chains were shared by at least two donors. A nearest-neighbor algorithm error-corrected the raw reads and collapsed the reads into unique sequences, merging closely related sequences to remove PCR and sequencing errors. CDR3 sequences were aligned to IMGT reference sequences to assign V, D and J gene segments. For a sequence to be retained, a match of at least six nucleotides to both a V gene segment and a J gene segment was required. A rearrangement was called productive if the CDR3 had no stop codons and remained in frame with V and J, and every other rearrangement was called non-productive. Following IMGT convention, CDR3 was defined as the stretch from the second conserved V-encoded cysteine to the conserved J-encoded phenylalanine. In an earlier analysis of roughly 610 of the donors, sequences lacking an unambiguous match to a single V gene segment were excluded. An earlier analysis of 450 to 650 of the donors called V segments functional above 56.7% productive rearrangements and segregating when the between-donor standard deviation exceeded 5%. To diagnose cytomegalovirus status from the catalog of TCR beta chain sequences, a statistical classification framework was built. V and J gene assignment, in a later analysis, came from comparing TCR nucleotide sequences with IMGT/GENE-DB human TR gene sequences. In a later analysis, CDR3 sequences and most-parsimonious VDJ recombination scenarios were assigned using the TCRdist pipeline. In a later analysis, each TCR beta chain was defined by its CDR3 amino acid sequence together with its V-gene family, and reads lacking a unique V-gene family were excluded. In a later analysis, 450 to 600 highly shared, low-generation-probability nucleotide sequences were removed to address suspected cross-contamination and a sequencing artifact. In a later analysis, a clonal expansion index was calculated for each public chain from normalized within-repertoire ranks of inferred template counts. Generation probabilities in a later analysis came from a VDJ recombination model fitted to out-of-frame rearrangements, and those results were checked against IGoR. In a later analysis, TCR-TCR, TCR-HLA and TCR-CMV co-occurrence was scored with hypergeometric tests, and a repertoire-size bias correction was applied to TCR pairs. False discovery rates were estimated in a later analysis by permuting HLA or CMV assignments 20 times. In a later analysis, co-occurring TCRs were grouped using DBSCAN, and TCRdist sequence similarity was added for clustering within HLA-allele-positive subsets. Repertoires with fewer than 30,000 or more than 120,000 public chains were left out of co-occurrence clustering, as were about 5 repertoires with anomalous nucleotide sharing. TCRdb stores this immuneACCESS table with in-frame sequences only. Part of the clones is absent; in the studies checked, under half of the shortfall reflects unresolved V genes, and no reason is known for the rest. The D gene and trimming were derived from the DNA, and the V and J assignments and clone size from that table. A total of around 200,000 clones appear in this sample, roughly 84% of them only once. The biggest ten clones account for 1% to 1.5% of the sample.

Study-wide conclusions, independent of this receptor: The 87-base-pair reads could not distinguish some IMGT-functional V segments, including TRBV6-2 and TRBV6-3, so those segments were excluded. Most CMV-associated TCR beta chains appeared to be HLA-restricted in a later analysis, and the HLA associations seemed to be driven largely by CMV exposure. Approximately 18 rarely observed V segments, including chromosome 9 orphons, were excluded from the earlier analysis of approximately 500 of the donors because counts were too low. Strong co-occurrence of HLA alleles, especially DR and DQ, made assigning TCR associations to individual alleles difficult. In the study, 150 to 200 TCR beta chains were listed as associated with cytomegalovirus. Only TCR beta chains were sequenced in this cohort, and the absence of alpha or paired-chain data limited detectable features. In a later analysis, several top co-occurrence clusters were reported to appear linked to parvovirus B19, influenza, CMV and Epstein-Barr virus. Because HLA typing was missing for some donors at each locus, association tests included only the typed subset. For the cohort, immune exposure information was limited to CMV serostatus. V-gene and J-gene trimming of TCR beta chains was associated with a missense DCLRE1C variant in a later genetic analysis, and the association was replicated in an independent cohort. The authors suggested that the approach could potentially be extended to other disease states and immunological phenotypes. Most TCR sequences were seen in very few donors, while some public TCRs were found in many individuals. The sequencing pipeline was judged likely to have produced a cluster of highly shared sequence variants as a technical artifact. A further reported finding was that TCR beta sequences accurately predicted the HLA-A and HLA-B alleles for most subjects in the first cohort. A later analysis found that HLA-associated TCR beta chains were more clonally expanded and had lower generation probabilities than equally common non-associated chains. An earlier analysis of roughly 570 of the donors showed that most TCR beta V segments appeared in productive rearrangements either about 87% or about 30% of the time, which broadly matched IMGT annotations. Correlated functional status among segregating V segments might reflect linkage disequilibrium, but an unknown experimental factor could not be ruled out. Cytomegalovirus status was reported to be diagnosed by the classifier with high specificity and sensitivity in both the original and validation cohorts. In a later analysis, TCR association rates were found to vary across HLA loci, with the most associated TCRs seen for DRB1 alleles and the fewest for HLA-C alleles. The presence/absence analyses assumed that sequencing depth was roughly uniform across donors, and that assumption may not be true. A few of the identified cytomegalovirus-associated TCR beta chains were confirmed in vitro to be specific for cytomegalovirus antigens. A later analysis associated 15,000 to 20,000 TCR beta sequences with specific HLA alleles at a false discovery rate of 0.05. According to a later genetic analysis, donors in an Asian-associated ancestry cluster had fewer N-insertions in productive TCRs than the approximately 610-donor mean.

The cohort was made up of 650 to 700 healthy bone marrow donors. All cohort members were sampled while nominally healthy, although unrecorded immune exposures were likely present. The donor tested CMV seropositive and was one of the 289 seropositive cohort members. Every donor gave a peripheral blood sample, and the peripheral blood mononuclear cells from that sample were used for TCR beta sequencing. The Qiagen DNeasy Blood Extraction Kit was used to extract genomic DNA from the blood cell samples. Its CDR3 holds 17 amino acids, cysteine through phenylalanine. Solely the CDR3 DNA is kept, with 51 bases framed from the first base. Trimming removed 1 base from V and 2 bases from J; the gene matches leave 7 bases unexplained. CDR1 and CDR2 are read off the germline V gene as MDHEN and SYDVKM.

This clonotype was sampled from a girl aged 2 to 9 in good health and CMV-seropositive. Sequenced material: PBMCs. The chain is encoded by TRBV28 joined to TRBJ2-1, with 8 central nucleotides matching TRBD1. The DNA sequence follows: TGTGCCAGCAGTTTATTCGGACAGGGATTCACCTACAATGAGCAGTTCTTC. Its product reads: CASSLFGQGFTYNEQFF. When the CDR3 is completed using the reference TRBV28 and TRBJ2-1 genes on either side, the full variable domain is DVKVTQSSRYLVKRTGEKVFLECVQDMDHENMFWYRQDPGLGLRLIYFSYDVKMKEKGDIPEGYSVSREKKERFSLILESASTNQTSMYLCASSLFGQGFTYNEQFFGPGTRLTVL.